In its sample, the clone carrying this T cell receptor beta chain was seen a few times. Antigen: not known. Time point denoted: baseline pretreatment blood. Specified treatment: 15 Gy SBRT to primary tumor, nephrectomy 4 weeks later. This record comes from a study of radiation and T cells in renal cell carcinoma. On the study more broadly: Nephrectomy followed 15 Gy stereotactic body radiation by 4 weeks. The study's findings and limits: No pretreatment tumor biopsies were available for baseline clonotypes. In blood, top tumor clones expanded by 2 weeks, shrinking by 4.

From germline, CDR1 is SGDLS and CDR2 YYNGEE. Trimming removed 0 bases from V and 7 bases from J, with 9 bases in between. The CDR3 extends over 13 amino acids. Sequenced by immunoSEQ multiplex PCR; TCRdb stores in-frame clones only, minus some. The sample comprises 110,000 to 150,000 clones, less than 90% of which are singletons, and around 21% rests with the top ten. The TCR was taken from a woman aged 50 to 60 with renal cell carcinoma. This sample comprised blood, obtained from a patient whose treatment included radiotherapy and nephrectomy. The chain joins TRBV9 to TRBJ2-3; D gene ambiguous. DNA for the CDR3: TGTGCCAGCAGCGTAGGGTCACCCAATACGCAGTATTTT. It yields the protein CASSVGSPNTQYF. The whole variable domain, filled in from reference TRBV9 and TRBJ2-3, reads DSGVTQTPKHLITATGQRVTLRCSPRSGDLSVYWYQQSLDQGLQFLIQYYNGEERAKGNILERFSAQQFPDLHSELNLSSLELGDSALYFCASSVGSPNTQYFGPGTRLTVL.